A selection of T cell receptor beta chains follows, all from one sample in a study of blood T cell repertoires in COVID-19. Clones were read by immunoSEQ multiplex PCR, and TCRdb kept only the in-frame ones, dropping some. The sample has over 55,000 clones, about nine tenths seen once. Material for sequencing was peripheral blood. These receptors all come from a man in his fifties with active COVID-19. Each CDR3 is given with its conserved first and last residue. D genes are given only for firm matches. Rows may omit the clone size; those that give it use once, few, many or a size class.

v_call: TRBV28; clone_size: .; j_call: TRBJ2-1; d_call: TRBD2; cdr3_aa: CASRERSGGVYNEQFF; cdr3_nt: TGTGCCAGCAGAGAAAGAAGCGGGGGAGTCTACAATGAGCAGTTCTTC
v_call: TRBV28; clone_size: .; j_call: TRBJ1-5; d_call: .; cdr3_aa: CASSYGNQPQHF; cdr3_nt: TGTGCCAGCAGTTACGGGAATCAGCCCCAGCATTTT
v_call: TRBV27; clone_size: .; j_call: TRBJ2-6; d_call: .; cdr3_aa: CASSLLPAGANVLTF; cdr3_nt: TGTGCCAGCAGTTTATTGCCAGCTGGGGCCAACGTCCTGACTTTC
v_call: TRBV24-1; clone_size: .; j_call: TRBJ2-5; d_call: .; cdr3_aa: CATSEIGARETQYF; cdr3_nt: TGTGCCACCAGTGAAATAGGGGCGCGAGAGACCCAGTACTTC
v_call: TRBV12-3/TRBV12-4; clone_size: .; j_call: TRBJ2-5; d_call: .; cdr3_aa: CASSRLVRETQYF; cdr3_nt: TGTGCCAGCAGCCGACTAGTCCGGGAGACCCAGTACTTC
v_call: TRBV18; clone_size: .; j_call: TRBJ1-1; d_call: TRBD1; cdr3_aa: CASSPPGQGATEAFF; cdr3_nt: TGTGCCAGCTCACCACCCGGACAGGGGGCCACTGAAGCTTTCTTT
v_call: TRBV7-2; clone_size: few; j_call: TRBJ2-1; d_call: .; cdr3_aa: CASSLVVNEQFF; cdr3_nt: TGTGCCAGCAGCTTAGTCGTCAATGAGCAGTTCTTC
v_call: TRBV5-1; clone_size: .; j_call: TRBJ2-6; d_call: .; cdr3_aa: CASSLGGSGANVLTF; cdr3_nt: TGCGCCAGCAGCTTGGGTGGGAGTGGGGCCAACGTCCTGACTTTC
v_call: TRBV5-1; clone_size: .; j_call: TRBJ2-5; d_call: TRBD2; cdr3_aa: CASSLREGTQETQYF; cdr3_nt: TGCGCCAGCAGCTTGCGGGAGGGGACCCAAGAGACCCAGTACTTC
v_call: TRBV4-2; clone_size: .; j_call: TRBJ2-7; d_call: .; cdr3_aa: CASSEVAASLYEQYF; cdr3_nt: TGTGCCAGCAGCGAGGTAGCGGCCTCGCTCTACGAGCAGTACTTC
v_call: TRBV6-5; clone_size: many; j_call: TRBJ1-2; d_call: TRBD1; cdr3_aa: CASSYSRTGGSYGYTF; cdr3_nt: TGTGCCAGCAGTTACTCGAGGACAGGGGGCTCCTATGGCTACACCTTC
v_call: TRBV4-2; clone_size: .; j_call: TRBJ1-2; d_call: TRBD1; cdr3_aa: CASSQDLGTGARSGEGYTF; cdr3_nt: TGTGCCAGCAGCCAGGATTTGGGAACAGGGGCCCGCTCCGGCGAGGGCTACACCTTC
v_call: TRBV6-2/TRBV6-3; clone_size: .; j_call: TRBJ1-5; d_call: .; cdr3_aa: CASSAQDLGNQPQHF; cdr3_nt: TGTGCCAGCAGTGCACAGGACCTCGGCAATCAGCCCCAGCATTTT
v_call: TRBV24-1; clone_size: .; j_call: TRBJ2-2; d_call: .; cdr3_aa: CATSEGGLTGELFF; cdr3_nt: TGTGCCACCAGTGAGGGGGGACTTACCGGGGAGCTGTTTTTT
v_call: TRBV6-1; clone_size: .; j_call: TRBJ1-4; d_call: .; cdr3_aa: CASSEDRPAEKLFF; cdr3_nt: TGTGCCAGCAGTGAAGACAGACCAGCTGAAAAACTGTTTTTT
v_call: TRBV9; clone_size: once; j_call: TRBJ2-5; d_call: TRBD2; cdr3_aa: CASSVGGSGSLQETQYF; cdr3_nt: TGTGCCAGCAGCGTAGGTGGTAGCGGGAGTTTACAAGAGACCCAGTACTTC
v_call: TRBV9; clone_size: .; j_call: TRBJ2-7; d_call: TRBD1; cdr3_aa: CASSVGGTGSYEQYF; cdr3_nt: TGTGCCAGCAGCGTAGGCGGGACAGGGTCTTACGAGCAGTACTTC
v_call: TRBV7-2; clone_size: .; j_call: TRBJ2-2; d_call: .; cdr3_aa: CASSSRGTGELFF; cdr3_nt: TGTGCCAGCAGCTCCAGGGGTACCGGGGAGCTGTTTTTT
v_call: TRBV2; clone_size: once; j_call: TRBJ2-5; d_call: .; cdr3_aa: CASRGNQGEWTQYF; cdr3_nt: TGTGCCAGCAGGGGGAATCAGGGTGAATGGACCCAGTACTTC
v_call: TRBV18; clone_size: .; j_call: TRBJ2-5; d_call: .; cdr3_aa: CASSPPDQETQYF; cdr3_nt: TGTGCCAGCTCACCGCCGGACCAAGAGACCCAGTACTTC
v_call: TRBV5-1; clone_size: .; j_call: TRBJ2-5; d_call: TRBD1; cdr3_aa: CASSPRTGGFGSTQETQYF; cdr3_nt: TGCGCCAGCAGTCCCCGGACAGGGGGCTTTGGTTCGACTCAAGAGACCCAGTACTTC
v_call: TRBV2; clone_size: .; j_call: TRBJ2-5; d_call: TRBD1; cdr3_aa: CASSKQGAGLVETQYF; cdr3_nt: TGTGCCAGCTCAAAACAGGGGGCAGGGCTGGTGGAGACCCAGTACTTC
v_call: TRBV29-1; clone_size: once; j_call: TRBJ1-6; d_call: .; cdr3_aa: CSVEIGGSGNSPLHF; cdr3_nt: TGCAGCGTTGAAATCGGGGGATCAGGGAATTCACCCCTCCACTTT
v_call: TRBV28; clone_size: .; j_call: TRBJ1-1; d_call: .; cdr3_aa: CASSRRTNTEAFF; cdr3_nt: TGTGCCAGCAGCCGTAGGACTAACACTGAAGCTTTCTTT
v_call: TRBV5-1; clone_size: .; j_call: TRBJ1-2; d_call: TRBD1; cdr3_aa: CASSLGEAGGYGYTF; cdr3_nt: TGCGCCAGCAGCTTGGGTGAGGCAGGGGGGTATGGCTACACCTTC
v_call: TRBV6-6; clone_size: .; j_call: TRBJ1-2; d_call: .; cdr3_aa: CASSYGQPNDYTF; cdr3_nt: TGTGCCAGCAGTTACGGACAGCCAAACGACTACACCTTC
v_call: TRBV5-1; clone_size: .; j_call: TRBJ1-1; d_call: TRBD1; cdr3_aa: CASNPNLGTVAFF; cdr3_nt: TGCGCCAGCAACCCTAATCTGGGGACAGTCGCTTTCTTT
v_call: TRBV7-9; clone_size: .; j_call: TRBJ2-5; d_call: .; cdr3_aa: CASSLFPPEGGNRTQYF; cdr3_nt: TGTGCCAGCAGCTTATTTCCGCCCGAGGGTGGGAATAGGACCCAGTACTTC
v_call: TRBV3-1/TRBV3-2; clone_size: .; j_call: TRBJ2-7; d_call: TRBD1; cdr3_aa: CASTHSDRGSYEQYF; cdr3_nt: TGTGCCAGCACCCACTCGGACAGGGGTTCCTACGAGCAGTACTTC
v_call: TRBV9; clone_size: once; j_call: TRBJ2-1; d_call: .; cdr3_aa: CASTQSQGGVNEQFF; cdr3_nt: TGTGCCAGCACCCAATCACAAGGAGGGGTCAATGAGCAGTTCTTC
v_call: TRBV9; clone_size: .; j_call: TRBJ1-6; d_call: TRBD1; cdr3_aa: CASSVAGTAGSPLHF; cdr3_nt: TGTGCCAGCAGCGTGGCCGGGACAGCTGGATCACCCCTCCACTTT
v_call: TRBV5-6; clone_size: .; j_call: TRBJ2-5; d_call: TRBD1; cdr3_aa: CASSLVWTGEETQYF; cdr3_nt: TGTGCCAGCAGCCTTGTGTGGACAGGGGAAGAGACCCAGTACTTC
v_call: TRBV7-2; clone_size: .; j_call: TRBJ2-7; d_call: .; cdr3_aa: CASEKGGSSYEQYF; cdr3_nt: TGTGCCAGCGAGAAGGGGGGGAGCTCCTACGAGCAGTACTTC
v_call: TRBV5-6; clone_size: .; j_call: TRBJ2-3; d_call: TRBD2; cdr3_aa: CASSLGLTSGGPDTQYF; cdr3_nt: TGTGCCAGCAGCTTGGGCCTGACTAGCGGGGGGCCTGATACGCAGTATTTT
v_call: TRBV4-2; clone_size: .; j_call: TRBJ1-3; d_call: .; cdr3_aa: CASSLQLGGLGGNTIYF; cdr3_nt: TGTGCCAGCAGCCTCCAATTAGGTGGACTGGGTGGAAACACCATATATTTT
v_call: TRBV5-4; clone_size: .; j_call: TRBJ2-5; d_call: TRBD2; cdr3_aa: CASSLGLAGEVETQYF; cdr3_nt: TGTGCCAGCAGCTTGGGACTAGCGGGGGAGGTGGAGACCCAGTACTTC
v_call: TRBV18; clone_size: .; j_call: TRBJ1-1; d_call: .; cdr3_aa: CASSPGMTDQAFF; cdr3_nt: TGTGCCAGCTCTCCGGGTATGACGGATCAAGCTTTCTTT
v_call: TRBV6-5; clone_size: .; j_call: TRBJ2-1; d_call: TRBD1; cdr3_aa: CASSTDRGPYNEQFF; cdr3_nt: TGTGCCAGCAGTACCGACAGGGGCCCCTACAATGAGCAGTTCTTC
v_call: TRBV6-5; clone_size: .; j_call: TRBJ1-1; d_call: .; cdr3_aa: CASRSQGGTEAFF; cdr3_nt: TGTGCCAGCAGGTCACAGGGTGGGACTGAAGCTTTCTTT